Reported below is one T cell receptor beta chain. The data are from a study of cytomegalovirus exposure and HLA in healthy donors. The PCR had 60 Vbeta and 13 Jbeta primers. TCRdb's copy holds only in-frame clones and misses some; the assay was immunoSEQ multiplex PCR. The sample shows 130,000 to 150,000 clones, approximately 79% of them seen only once. This CDR3 contains 15 residues. CDR1 WSHSY and CDR2 SAAADI come from the germline V gene. With 1 base removed from V and 7 bases from J, the gap between germline ends came to 11 bases. Input material: PBMCs. The sequence was obtained from a woman aged 25-40 years in good health and CMV-seronegative. This sequence joins TRBV10-2 and TRBJ1-6, with D unresolved. CDR3: CASSELGRTNSPLHF. The CDR3 DNA reads TGCGCCAGCAGTGAGTTGGGGAGAACCAATTCACCCCTCCACTTT.